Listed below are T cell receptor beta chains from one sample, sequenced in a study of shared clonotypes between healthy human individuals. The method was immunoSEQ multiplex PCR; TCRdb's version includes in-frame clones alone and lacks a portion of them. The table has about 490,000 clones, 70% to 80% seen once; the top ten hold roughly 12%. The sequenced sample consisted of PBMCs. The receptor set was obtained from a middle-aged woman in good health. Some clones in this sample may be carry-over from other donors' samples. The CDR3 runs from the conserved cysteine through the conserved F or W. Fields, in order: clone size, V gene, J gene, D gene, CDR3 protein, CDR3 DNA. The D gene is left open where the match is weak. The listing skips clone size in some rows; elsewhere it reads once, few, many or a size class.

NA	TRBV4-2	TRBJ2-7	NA	CASSPGHSGDEQYF	TGTGCCAGCAGCCCCGGACATTCGGGTGACGAGCAGTACTTC
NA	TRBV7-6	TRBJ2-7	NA	CASSLEGRPYYEQYF	TGTGCCAGCAGCTTAGAGGGTCGTCCCTACTACGAGCAGTACTTC
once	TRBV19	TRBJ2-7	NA	CASSIDGGRGLYEQYF	TGTGCCAGTAGTATAGATGGGGGGAGAGGGCTCTACGAGCAGTACTTC
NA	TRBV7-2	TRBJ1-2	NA	CASSLYEGHGYTF	TGTGCCAGCAGCTTATACGAGGGTCATGGCTACACCTTC
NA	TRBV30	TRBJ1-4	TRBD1	CAWSGGTGGRKKLFF	TGTGCCTGGAGTGGGGGGACAGGGGGAAGGAAAAAACTGTTTTTT
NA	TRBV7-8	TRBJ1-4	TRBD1	CASSKGQDNEKLFF	TGTGCCAGCAGCAAAGGACAGGATAATGAAAAACTGTTTTTT
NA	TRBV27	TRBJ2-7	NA	CASSPDLRAASYEQYF	TGTGCCAGCAGTCCCGACCTGAGGGCGGCCTCCTACGAGCAGTACTTC
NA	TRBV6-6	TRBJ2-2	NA	CASSFNQGGELFF	TGTGCCAGCAGTTTTAATCAGGGGGGCGAGCTGTTTTTT
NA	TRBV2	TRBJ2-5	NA	CASSESSYQETQYF	TGTGCCAGCAGTGAGTCGTCGTACCAAGAGACCCAGTACTTC
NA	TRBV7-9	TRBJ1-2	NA	CASSYTGYGYTF	TGTGCCAGCAGCTATACGGGGTATGGCTACACCTTC
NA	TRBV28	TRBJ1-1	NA	CASSFSGESRAFF	TGTGCCAGCAGTTTTTCAGGAGAAAGCAGGGCTTTCTTT
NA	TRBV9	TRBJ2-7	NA	CASSVEAGFYEQYF	TGTGCCAGCAGCGTAGAGGCGGGGTTCTACGAGCAGTACTTC
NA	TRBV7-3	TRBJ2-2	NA	CASIFAGELFF	TGTGCCAGCATATTTGCCGGGGAGCTGTTTTTT
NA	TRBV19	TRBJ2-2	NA	CASSMYGYTGELFF	TGTGCCAGTAGTATGTACGGCTACACCGGGGAGCTGTTTTTT
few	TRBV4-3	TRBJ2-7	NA	CASSQDYSTEQYF	TGCGCCAGCAGCCAAGATTACAGCACCGAGCAGTACTTC
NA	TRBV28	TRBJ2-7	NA	CATPETHPYEQYF	TGTGCCACGCCCGAGACACATCCCTACGAGCAGTACTTC
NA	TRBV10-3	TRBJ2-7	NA	CAISDRPYEQYF	TGTGCCATCAGTGACCGACCCTACGAGCAGTACTTC
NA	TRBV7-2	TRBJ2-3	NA	CASSLWALSGTDTQYF	TGTGCCAGCAGCTTATGGGCCCTAAGTGGAACAGATACGCAGTATTTT
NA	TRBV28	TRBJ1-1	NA	CASSSSSNTEAFF	TGTGCCAGCAGTTCATCTTCGAACACTGAAGCTTTCTTT
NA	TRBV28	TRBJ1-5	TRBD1	CASRKGWTGSDQPQHF	TGTGCCAGCAGAAAGGGATGGACAGGGTCGGATCAGCCCCAGCATTTT
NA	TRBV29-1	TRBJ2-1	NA	CSVDARPYNEQFF	TGCAGCGTTGACGCGAGACCCTACAATGAGCAGTTCTTC
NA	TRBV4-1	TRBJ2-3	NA	CASSLNRDQSTDTQYF	TGCGCCAGCAGCCTTAACCGGGACCAAAGCACAGATACGCAGTATTTT
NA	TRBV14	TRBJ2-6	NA	CASSPRPGGANVLTF	TGTGCCAGCAGCCCCCGACCCGGGGGGGCCAACGTCCTGACTTTC
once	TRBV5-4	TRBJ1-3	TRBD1	CASEDRGYGNTIYF	TGTGCCAGCGAAGACAGGGGGTATGGAAACACCATATATTTT
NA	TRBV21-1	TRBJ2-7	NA	CAGRTGGVDEQYF	TGTGCCGGCCGGACAGGGGGTGTCGACGAGCAGTACTTC
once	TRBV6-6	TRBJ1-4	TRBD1	CASSSRQGGNEKLFF	TGTGCCAGCAGTTCCCGACAGGGGGGAAATGAAAAACTGTTTTTT
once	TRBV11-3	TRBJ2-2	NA	CASSLDGSGELFF	TGTGCCAGCAGCTTAGATGGATCCGGGGAGCTGTTTTTT
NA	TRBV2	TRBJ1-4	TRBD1	CASGRTGVLEKLFF	TGTGCCAGCGGCCGGACAGGAGTTTTGGAAAAACTGTTTTTT
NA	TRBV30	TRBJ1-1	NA	CAWTNDVYTEAFF	TGTGCCTGGACCAATGATGTGTACACTGAAGCTTTCTTT
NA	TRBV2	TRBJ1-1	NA	CASSEGGDGGTEAFF	TGTGCCAGCAGTGAGGGCGGGGATGGGGGCACTGAAGCTTTCTTT
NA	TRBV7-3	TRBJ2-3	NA	CASSLNAGHPDTQYF	TGTGCCAGCAGCTTAAATGCCGGCCACCCAGATACGCAGTATTTT
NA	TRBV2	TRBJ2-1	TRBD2	CASSGGLAGAGEQFF	TGTGCCAGCAGTGGAGGACTAGCGGGAGCGGGTGAGCAGTTCTTC
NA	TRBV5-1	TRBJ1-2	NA	CASSLETGFGYTF	TGCGCCAGCAGCTTGGAAACAGGGTTTGGCTACACCTTC
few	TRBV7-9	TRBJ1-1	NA	CASLHRGTSNTEAFF	TGTGCCAGCCTACATCGGGGGACATCGAACACTGAAGCTTTCTTT
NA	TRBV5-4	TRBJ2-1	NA	CASSERGGRIKKQFF	TGTGCCAGCAGCGAAAGGGGGGGACGTATAAAGAAGCAGTTCTTC
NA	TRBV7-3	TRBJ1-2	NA	CASSLSAGVASTF	TGTGCCAGCAGCTTAAGTGCAGGGGTCGCTTCCACCTTC
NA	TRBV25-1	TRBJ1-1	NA	CASRGGPGGDTEAFF	TGTGCCAGCAGGGGGGGACCCGGTGGTGACACTGAAGCTTTCTTT
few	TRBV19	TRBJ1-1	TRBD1	CASSPGQGATAFF	TGTGCCAGTAGCCCGGGACAGGGGGCGACGGCTTTCTTT
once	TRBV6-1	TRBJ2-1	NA	CASSEAETGHNEQFF	TGTGCCAGCAGTGAAGCCGAGACTGGACACAATGAGCAGTTCTTC
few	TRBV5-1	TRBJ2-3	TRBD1	CASSLQGDGTDTQYF	TGCGCCAGCAGCCTACAGGGGGATGGCACAGATACGCAGTATTTT
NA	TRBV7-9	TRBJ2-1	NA	CASTILLGTYNEQFF	TGTGCCAGCACCATCCTACTTGGAACCTACAATGAGCAGTTCTTC
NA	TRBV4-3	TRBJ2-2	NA	CASSQVLRNTGELFF	TGCGCCAGCAGCCAAGTTCTTAGGAACACCGGGGAGCTGTTTTTT